The 15 T cell receptor beta chains given below trace back to one sample, sequenced in a study of blood T cell repertoires in COVID-19. Clones were sequenced by immunoSEQ multiplex PCR, and TCRdb holds only the in-frame ones, with some missing. The data hold roughly 120,000 clones, with roughly four fifths observed a single time. The material sequenced was peripheral blood. The receptors come from a woman in her sixties or seventies with acute or convalescent COVID-19.

The chain joins TRBV6-1 to TRBJ2-5; perhaps TRBD1 as D (6 bases). The germline V and J ends were trimmed by 3 bases and 1 base, with 12 bases remaining between them. The CDR3 sequence is 15 residues long. CDR1 is MNHNS, CDR2 SASEGT, per germline. The CDR3 loop reads CASSDETGSQETQYF. As DNA, the CDR3 is TGTGCCAGCAGTGATGAAACAGGGAGCCAAGAGACCCAGTACTTC.

The chain has TRBV27 and TRBJ1-2, with TRBD1 matching over 8 bases. Looked up from germline, CDR1 is MNHEY and CDR2 is SMNVEV (reference sequence). After removal of 4 bases from V and 5 bases from J, the junction contained 6 bases not matched to a gene. This CDR3 contains 14 residues. CDR3 protein: CASSSAGQGYGYTF. The CDR3 coding sequence is TGTGCCAGCAGTTCCGCCGGACAGGGTTATGGCTACACCTTC.

At least ten counts were recorded for this clone. The rearrangement links TRBV25-1 to TRBJ1-2; 10 bases are shared with TRBD1. Germline V gene lookup returns CDR1 MGHDK and CDR2 SYGVNS. The CDR3 extends over 14 amino acids. V gave up 6 bases and J gave up 8 bases; unmatched junction bases: 9. CDR3: CASSGTGEVGGYTF. The CDR3, as DNA: TGTGCCAGCAGCGGGACAGGGGAGGTGGGAGGCTACACCTTC.

The chain is built from TRBV3-1 (or the pseudogene TRBV3-2) and TRBJ2-5; no reliable D call. CDR3 size: 15 residues. Looked up from germline, CDR1 is LGHDT and CDR2 is YNNKEL (reference sequence). V dropped 4 bases and J dropped 5 bases, with 17 bases sitting between them. The CDR3 DNA is TGTGCCAGCAGCCCGCCGAAAGTACCGGTGGAGACCCAGTACTTC. It is translated as CASSPPKVPVETQYF.

V is TRBV6-5 and J is TRBJ1-6; D possibly corresponds to TRBD1 (5 bases). The CDR3 runs 15 residues. The germline V gene encodes CDR1 MNHEY and CDR2 SVGAGI. Trimming stripped 5 bases from V and 6 bases from J, with 14 bases between. The CDR3 loop is CASSPQGGGNSPLHF. The CDR3 DNA follows: TGTGCCAGCAGTCCTCAAGGCGGGGGTAATTCACCCCTCCACTTT.

The rearrangement links TRBV12-3 or TRBV12-4 to TRBJ2-1; the D is unclear. The CDR3 is made up of 12 amino acids. The ends were cut back, 5 bases at V and 4 bases at J, with 6 bases in the middle. The CDR3, as DNA: TGTGCCAGCAGTCTACAGTACAATGAGCAGTTCTTC. Protein sequence: CASSLQYNEQFF.

V and J are TRBV2 and TRBJ1-1; D gene ambiguous. Germline V gene lookup returns CDR1 SNHLY and CDR2 FYNNEI. The CDR3 length is 13 residues. Trimming removed 7 bases at V and 4 bases at J, with 13 bases between. The CDR3 is CASNPTPGTEAFF. CDR3 coding DNA: TGTGCCAGCAATCCAACTCCTGGCACTGAAGCTTTCTTT.

The chain joins TRBV7-2 to TRBJ2-6, with D uncertain. CDR3 length: 15 residues. The germline V gene has CDR1 SGHTA and CDR2 FQGNSA. V lost 1 base and J 4 bases, leaving 8 bases between the germline ends. CDR3 region: CASSLGEAGANVLTF. The CDR3, as DNA: TGTGCCAGCAGCTTAGGCGAGGCCGGGGCCAACGTCCTGACTTTC.

The DNA for the CDR3 is TGTGCCACCCGCGGGGGGAGCACAGATACGCAGTATTTT. Its protein is CATRGGSTDTQYF. The chain employs TRBV6-4 and TRBJ2-3; 8 nucleotides match TRBD2. This CDR3 spans 13 amino acids. Germline CDR1 and CDR2: MRHNA and SNTAGT. J was trimmed by 0 bases and V by 10 bases; bases with no gene match: 3.

The genes are TRBV7-8 and TRBJ1-1; a weak D match, TRBD1 (5 bases). The CDR3 spans 16 residues. V was cut by 1 base and J by 4 bases, with 16 bases left in between. Looked up from germline, CDR1 is SGHVS and CDR2 is FQNEAQ. The CDR3, as DNA: TGTGCCAGCAGCTTAGGGCCGACGGGAGGGGTCACTGAAGCTTTCTTT. Its translation: CASSLGPTGGVTEAFF.

This clone has a handful of counts. The V and J genes are TRBV6-2 or TRBV6-3 and TRBJ2-7, with 11 bases identical to TRBD1. The CDR3 extends over 16 amino acids. Germline assignment: CDR1 MNHEY and CDR2 SVGEGT. The J segment lost 5 bases and the V segment lost 2 bases, leaving 8 bases of the junction unmatched. In nucleotides, the CDR3 is TGTGCCAGCAGTTACCCCGGACAGGGGGCTAAGCACGAGCAGTACTTC. Translated: CASSYPGQGAKHEQYF.

V is TRBV7-9 and J is TRBJ1-3; D gene uncertain. The CDR3 contains 14 residues. Per the germline V gene, CDR1 is SEHNR and CDR2 is FQNEAQ (reference sequence). The V and J ends lost 6 bases and 0 bases respectively, with 9 bases between them. As DNA, the CDR3 is TGTGCCAGCAGACCAGCGAACTCTGGAAACACCATATATTTT. Encoded protein: CASRPANSGNTIYF.

The genes are TRBV5-1 and TRBJ2-2; 9 bases match TRBD1. Germline trimming cut 5 bases from V and 5 bases from J; bases unmatched to any gene: 7. From germline, CDR1 is SGHRS and CDR2 YFSETQ. This CDR3 spans 15 amino acids. Here the CDR3 reads CASRPTGGSTGELFF. The DNA for the CDR3 is TGCGCCAGCAGGCCCACAGGGGGCAGTACCGGGGAGCTGTTTTTT.

This chain links TRBV30 with TRBJ1-2; D gene unclear. Trimming left V 2 bases short and J 6 bases short, with 10 bases between. The germline CDR1 and CDR2 sequences are GTSNPN and SVGIG (reference sequence). The CDR3 sequence is 12 residues long. The CDR3 is CAWSPDNNGYTF. The CDR3 DNA sequence: TGTGCCTGGAGTCCAGACAATAATGGCTACACCTTC.

The gene calls are TRBV2 and TRBJ1-2, with D possibly being TRBD1 (5 bases). CDR1 and CDR2 from the germline V gene are SNHLY and FYNNEI. The CDR3 loop spans 14 amino acids. V was trimmed by 2 bases and J by 4 bases, leaving 11 bases between them. CDR3 loop: CASSENQGLYGYTF. For the CDR3, the DNA is TGTGCCAGCAGTGAAAATCAGGGACTCTATGGCTACACCTTC.